The following is a T cell receptor beta chain sequence with its context. Using immunoSEQ multiplex PCR, the repertoire was profiled, and TCRdb retains in-frame clones only, with some absent. Of 250,000 to 300,000 clones in the sample, 89% were seen once. This entry comes from a study of blood T cell repertoires in COVID-19. The V end was cut by 1 base, the J end by 5 bases, with 8 bases between. The CDR3 has 13 residues. CDR1 and CDR2 from the germline V gene are LNHNV and YYDKDF (reference sequence). The TCR sequence derives from a woman in her forties or fifties who had been exposed to COVID-19. The specimen was PBMCs or T cells enriched from blood (not recorded which). V gene TRBV15 combines with J gene TRBJ2-5; D is unresolved. The CDR3 DNA reads as TGTGCCACCAGCAGAGGCAACGAGGAGACCCAGTACTTC. This codes for CATSRGNEETQYF.